The rows below give T cell receptor beta chains drawn from one sample of a study of blood T cell repertoires in COVID-19. Repertoires were generated with immunoSEQ multiplex PCR, while TCRdb's copy carries only in-frame clones and drops some. The sample shows about 530,000 clones, roughly 91% of them seen only once. The sequenced sample consisted of peripheral blood. Receptors originate from a woman aged 50 to 60 with COVID-19, enrolled during active disease. CDR3s include the opening cysteine and the closing phenylalanine or tryptophan. D genes are given only for firm matches. Clone size, where shown, is once, few, many, or a class for clones that have expanded.

J	D	V	size	CDR3	DNA
TRBJ1-3	-	TRBV5-1	-	CASSLEGVLGFSGNTIYF	TGCGCCAGCAGCTTGGAGGGGGTTTTAGGGTTCTCTGGAAACACCATATATTTT
TRBJ1-2	-	TRBV5-6	-	CASSSGLDYGYTF	TGTGCCAGCAGCTCCGGTTTAGACTATGGCTACACCTTC
TRBJ1-2	TRBD1	TRBV30	-	CAWSVRTGGIYGYTF	TGTGCCTGGAGTGTACGGACAGGGGGCATCTATGGCTACACCTTC
TRBJ2-7	TRBD1	TRBV5-6	-	CASSPGDRGSYEQYF	TGTGCCAGCAGCCCAGGGGACAGGGGATCCTACGAGCAGTACTTC
TRBJ1-1	TRBD1	TRBV3-1/TRBV3-2	-	CASSQMSGQTEAFF	TGTGCCAGCAGCCAGATGTCGGGACAGACTGAAGCTTTCTTT
TRBJ2-1	TRBD2	TRBV5-1	-	CASSLVVASGATDNEQFF	TGCGCCAGCAGCTTGGTTGTGGCTAGCGGGGCAACAGACAATGAGCAGTTCTTC
TRBJ1-1	TRBD1	TRBV6-2/TRBV6-3	few	CASSPGQFTEAFF	TGTGCCAGCAGTCCGGGACAGTTCACTGAAGCTTTCTTT
TRBJ2-5	-	TRBV5-1	-	CASSLTGGQGETQYF	TGCGCCAGCAGCTTGACGGGGGGCCAAGGAGAGACCCAGTACTTC
TRBJ2-1	TRBD2	TRBV20-1	once	CSARELAEQFF	TGCAGTGCTAGAGAACTAGCGGAGCAGTTCTTC
TRBJ1-3	-	TRBV3-1/TRBV3-2	-	CASSQIAAGRSSGNTIYF	TGTGCCAGCAGCCAAATTGCAGCAGGCAGAAGTTCTGGAAACACCATATATTTT
TRBJ1-1	TRBD1	TRBV7-2	-	CASSSDRGITEAFF	TGTGCCAGCAGTTCGGACAGGGGGATCACTGAAGCTTTCTTT
TRBJ2-1	TRBD2	TRBV7-7	-	CASSPSLAGYNEQFF	TGTGCCAGCAGCCCTTCCCTAGCGGGCTACAATGAGCAGTTCTTC
TRBJ1-1	-	TRBV30	-	CAWMPQGLGTEAFF	TGTGCCTGGATGCCGCAGGGGTTGGGCACTGAAGCTTTCTTT
TRBJ1-6	TRBD1	TRBV27	-	CASRSVGQERNSPLHF	TGTGCCAGCAGGAGCGTCGGACAGGAAAGAAATTCACCCCTCCACTTT
TRBJ2-6	-	TRBV5-6	-	CASSLQGAGANVLTF	TGTGCCAGCAGCTTACAGGGAGCCGGGGCCAACGTCCTGACTTTC
TRBJ2-6	TRBD1	TRBV5-1	-	CASSRYDQGAPGANVLTF	TGCGCCAGCAGCCGGTATGATCAGGGGGCGCCTGGGGCCAACGTCCTGACTTTC
TRBJ1-2	-	TRBV2	-	CASSEIGAWYGYTF	TGTGCCAGCAGTGAGATAGGGGCATGGTATGGCTACACCTTC
TRBJ2-1	TRBD2	TRBV23-1	-	CASTSLGGGCYNEQFF	TGCGCCAGCACCTCTTTGGGGGGGGGATGCTACAATGAGCAGTTCTTC
TRBJ2-7	-	TRBV5-1	-	CASSPMRSYEQYF	TGCGCCAGCAGCCCCATGAGGTCCTACGAGCAGTACTTC
TRBJ2-1	-	TRBV12-5	-	CASGLTAGGKPGEQFF	TGTGCTAGTGGTTTGACAGCTGGGGGCAAACCCGGGGAGCAGTTCTTC
TRBJ2-3	-	TRBV7-8	-	CASSLDRVDTQYF	TGTGCCAGCAGCTTAGATCGAGTAGATACGCAGTATTTT
TRBJ1-2	TRBD1	TRBV12-3/TRBV12-4	-	CASSLEGAHGYTF	TGTGCCAGCAGTTTAGAGGGGGCGCACGGCTACACCTTC
TRBJ2-7	TRBD1	TRBV19	-	CASSIRTGGDHEQYF	TGTGCCAGTAGTATCAGGACAGGGGGCGACCACGAGCAGTACTTC
TRBJ2-1	TRBD1	TRBV27	-	CASSNPGGSEQFF	TGTGCCAGCTCAAACCCAGGGGGCAGTGAGCAGTTCTTC
TRBJ1-6	-	TRBV5-1	-	CASSLEGQANSPLHF	TGCGCCAGCAGCTTGGAGGGACAAGCGAATTCACCCCTCCACTTT
TRBJ2-3	-	TRBV10-3	-	CAISSGMGTDTQYF	TGTGCCATCAGCTCCGGGATGGGCACAGATACGCAGTATTTT
TRBJ2-1	-	TRBV18	-	CASSLSGGASGGRNEQFF	TGTGCCAGCTCACTTTCGGGCGGGGCATCTGGCGGTCGGAATGAGCAGTTCTTC
TRBJ2-7	TRBD1	TRBV28	-	CASSERGPPPYEQYF	TGTGCCAGCAGTGAAAGGGGGCCCCCACCCTACGAGCAGTACTTC
TRBJ1-1	TRBD1	TRBV18	-	CASSPGTGGDEAFF	TGTGCCAGCTCACCCGGTACAGGGGGGGATGAAGCTTTCTTT
TRBJ2-7	-	TRBV6-5	-	CASSYGGTGLEYF	TGTGCCAGCAGTTACGGAGGAACGGGCTTGGAGTACTTC
TRBJ2-1	TRBD2	TRBV5-1	-	CASSFGGASEQFF	TGCGCCAGCAGCTTCGGGGGGGCCAGTGAGCAGTTCTTC
TRBJ1-5	TRBD1	TRBV19	-	CASSLAGGSNQPQHF	TGTGCCAGTAGTTTGGCAGGGGGTAGCAATCAGCCCCAGCATTTT
TRBJ2-2	TRBD1	TRBV9	-	CASSPSRGRGTGELFF	TGTGCCAGCAGTCCCTCCAGGGGGCGAGGGACCGGGGAGCTGTTTTTT
TRBJ2-1	TRBD1	TRBV3-1/TRBV3-2	once	CASSQGRTGSHEQFF	TGTGCCAGCAGCCAGGGAAGGACAGGGAGCCATGAGCAGTTCTTC
TRBJ2-3	TRBD2	TRBV9	-	CASSPRLAGVGSTDTQYF	TGTGCCAGCAGCCCCCGACTAGCGGGGGTTGGTAGCACAGATACGCAGTATTTT
TRBJ2-7	-	TRBV11-2	-	CASSPGQAYEQYF	TGTGCCAGCAGTCCCGGACAAGCCTACGAGCAGTACTTC
TRBJ2-6	-	TRBV24-1	-	CATSDLSNVLTF	TGTGCCACCAGTGATCTCTCCAACGTCCTGACTTTC
TRBJ1-4	TRBD1	TRBV7-9	-	CASSPRQGINEKLFF	TGTGCCAGCAGCCCAAGACAGGGCATTAATGAAAAACTGTTTTTT
TRBJ1-1	TRBD1	TRBV6-5	-	CASSNEGATEAFF	TGTGCCAGCAGTAACGAGGGGGCCACTGAAGCTTTCTTT
TRBJ1-5	-	TRBV19	-	CASSITVNQPQHF	TGTGCCAGTAGTATAACGGTGAATCAGCCCCAGCATTTT
TRBJ1-1	-	TRBV18	-	CASSPTSGHLGTEAFF	TGTGCCAGCTCACCCACATCGGGACACCTGGGCACTGAAGCTTTCTTT
TRBJ1-5	-	TRBV12-5	-	CASGWGVSGNQPQHF	TGTGCTAGTGGTTGGGGGGTGAGTGGCAATCAGCCCCAGCATTTT
TRBJ2-5	-	TRBV5-1	-	CASSSPRGQVDETQYF	TGCGCCAGCAGCTCACCCCGAGGGCAGGTGGACGAGACCCAGTACTTC
TRBJ2-2	-	TRBV7-3	-	CASSLTSTGELFF	TGTGCCAGCAGCTTAACGAGCACCGGGGAGCTGTTTTTT
TRBJ2-2	TRBD1	TRBV18	-	CASSPATGNPGELFF	TGTGCCAGCTCACCGGCGACAGGGAATCCCGGGGAGCTGTTTTTT
TRBJ1-1	-	TRBV28	-	CASTPGQRNTEAFF	TGTGCCAGCACACCGGGACAACGGAACACTGAAGCTTTCTTT
TRBJ1-2	-	TRBV18	-	CASSLDSLYGYTF	TGTGCCAGCTCACTGGACAGTCTCTATGGCTACACCTTC
TRBJ2-7	-	TRBV4-1	-	CASRKTMSSYEQYF	TGCGCCAGCAGAAAGACAATGTCCTCCTACGAGCAGTACTTC
TRBJ2-7	-	TRBV24-1	-	CATSDVDSYEQYF	TGTGCCACCAGTGACGTCGACAGTTACGAGCAGTACTTC
TRBJ1-2	TRBD1	TRBV29-1	-	CSALGQGTYGYTF	TGCAGCGCTCTGGGACAGGGGACCTATGGCTACACCTTC
TRBJ1-1	TRBD1	TRBV28	-	CASSLTVLRGLNTEAFF	TGTGCCAGCAGTTTAACCGTACTCAGGGGGCTGAACACTGAAGCTTTCTTT
TRBJ1-4	-	TRBV3-1/TRBV3-2	-	CASSSRFGTMVDKLFF	TGTGCCAGCAGCTCTCGTTTTGGGACAATGGTTGATAAACTGTTTTTT
TRBJ2-3	-	TRBV6-1	-	CASSDSRLSQQYF	TGTGCCAGCAGTGATTCTCGACTCTCGCAGCAGTATTTT
TRBJ1-1	TRBD1	TRBV6-6	-	CASSRDSNAFF	TGTGCCAGCAGTAGGGACAGCAACGCTTTCTTT
TRBJ1-3	-	TRBV9	-	CASSVGVEGNTIYF	TGTGCCAGCAGCGTAGGGGTGGAGGGAAACACCATATATTTT
TRBJ2-3	TRBD2	TRBV6-4	-	CASSSLSGGAGTQYF	TGTGCCAGCAGTTCGTTAAGCGGGGGGGCCGGTACGCAGTATTTT